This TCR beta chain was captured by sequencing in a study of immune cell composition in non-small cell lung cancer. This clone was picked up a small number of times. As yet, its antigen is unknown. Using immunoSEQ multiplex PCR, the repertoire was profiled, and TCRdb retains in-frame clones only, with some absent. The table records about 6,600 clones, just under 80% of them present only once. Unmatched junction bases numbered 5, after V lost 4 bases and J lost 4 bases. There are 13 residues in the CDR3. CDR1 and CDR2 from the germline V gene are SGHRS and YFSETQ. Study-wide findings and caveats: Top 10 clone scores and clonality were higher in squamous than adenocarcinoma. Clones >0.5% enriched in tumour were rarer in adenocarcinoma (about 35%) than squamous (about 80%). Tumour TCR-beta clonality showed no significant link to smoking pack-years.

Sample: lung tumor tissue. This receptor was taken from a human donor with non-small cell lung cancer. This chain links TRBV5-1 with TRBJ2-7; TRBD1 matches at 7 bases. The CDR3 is CASSIGQAYEQYF. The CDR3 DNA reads TGCGCCAGCAGCATAGGACAGGCGTACGAGCAGTACTTC.